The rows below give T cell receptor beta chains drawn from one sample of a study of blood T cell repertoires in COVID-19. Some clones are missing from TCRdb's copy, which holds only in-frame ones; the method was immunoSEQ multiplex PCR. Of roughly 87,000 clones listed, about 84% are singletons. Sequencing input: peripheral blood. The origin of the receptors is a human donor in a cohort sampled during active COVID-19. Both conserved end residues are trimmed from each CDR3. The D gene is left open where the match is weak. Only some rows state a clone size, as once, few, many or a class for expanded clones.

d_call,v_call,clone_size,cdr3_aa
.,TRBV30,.,AWTRRRVNYGYT
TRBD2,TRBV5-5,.,ASSPPGGRLGEQY
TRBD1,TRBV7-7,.,ASSLLGQKITDTQY
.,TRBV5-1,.,ASTPGSTGSYNEQF
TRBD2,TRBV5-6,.,ASSITGTSGTETQY
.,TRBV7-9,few,ASSETYEQY
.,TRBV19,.,ASIAGVNIY
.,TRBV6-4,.,ASSRYGSGYEQF
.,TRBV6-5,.,ASQEVASEKLF
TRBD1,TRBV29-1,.,STKTGLVNEQY
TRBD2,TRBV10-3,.,AISATSGRNEQF
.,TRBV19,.,ASSSSVYEQY
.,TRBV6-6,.,ASSYATASYEQY
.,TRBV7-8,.,ASSLGRWGRNEQF